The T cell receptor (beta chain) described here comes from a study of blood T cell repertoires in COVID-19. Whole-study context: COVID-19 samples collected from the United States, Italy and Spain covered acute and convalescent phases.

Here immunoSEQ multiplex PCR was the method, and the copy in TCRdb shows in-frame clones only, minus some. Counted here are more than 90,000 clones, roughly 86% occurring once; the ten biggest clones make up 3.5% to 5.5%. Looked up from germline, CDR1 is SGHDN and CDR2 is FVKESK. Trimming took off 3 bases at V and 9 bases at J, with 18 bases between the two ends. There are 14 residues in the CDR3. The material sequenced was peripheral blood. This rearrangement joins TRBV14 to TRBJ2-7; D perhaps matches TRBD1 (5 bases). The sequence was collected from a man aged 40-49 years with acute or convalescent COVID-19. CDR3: CASSHHTGQDGQYF. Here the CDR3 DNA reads TGTGCCAGCAGCCACCATACAGGCCAGGACGGGCAGTACTTC.